The 6 T cell receptor beta chains below come from one sample, sequenced in a study of T cell changes during pregnancy in multiple sclerosis. Repertoires were generated with immunoSEQ multiplex PCR, while TCRdb's copy carries only in-frame clones and drops some. Found here are 40,000 to 45,000 clones, approximately 90% of them singletons; the top ten hold over 5%. The input for sequencing was CD8+ T cells from peripheral blood mononuclear cells, taken after pregnancy. These receptors were obtained from a female donor in good health, enrolled as a control in a pregnancy study.

About this clone: Other DNA sequences in the same sample also yield this CDR3. The gene calls are TRBV4-3 and TRBJ2-3; TRBD1 aligns across 10 bases. The V gene's germline CDR1 is LGHNA and CDR2 YSLEER. The CDR3 runs to 15 residues. The trim removed 4 bases at V and 5 bases at J, leaving 6 bases unmatched. The CDR3 protein is CASSPRQGARDTQYF. CDR3 in DNA: TGCGCCAGCAGCCCTAGACAGGGGGCTAGAGATACGCAGTATTTT.

The CDR3 region is CATGPADGYTF. DNA for the CDR3: TGTGCCACCGGACCAGCGGATGGCTACACCTTC. V is TRBV6-1 and J is TRBJ1-2; D is unclear. Germline-derived CDR1 and CDR2 are MNHNS and SASEGT. The CDR3 totals 11 residues. V was cut by 10 bases and J by 6 bases, with 12 bases left in between.

The CDR3 region has the DNA TGTGCCTGGACCTCAGGGCATGGAAACACCATATATTTT. Translating it yields CAWTSGHGNTIYF. The V gene is TRBV30, the J gene TRBJ1-3, with a tentative D call TRBD1 (5 bases). The CDR3 has 13 residues. The V and J ends lost 4 bases and 3 bases respectively, with 10 bases between them. Germline CDR1 reads GTSNPN; CDR2 reads SVGIG (reference sequence).

The chain combines TRBV5-8 with TRBJ1-5; 8 nucleotides align to TRBD1. V was clipped by 0 bases and J by 0 bases; unmatched bases: 2. Per germline, CDR1 SGHTS and CDR2 YDEGEE. The CDR3 runs 16 residues. Written as DNA, the CDR3 is TGTGCCAGCAGCTTGGGGACAGGGATTAGCAATCAGCCCCAGCATTTT. This codes for CASSLGTGISNQPQHF.

The sample holds one count of this clone. This sequence joins TRBV21-1 and TRBJ2-5; the table's D call, TRBD1, has no DNA check behind it. TRBV21-1 is described as a pseudogene. This CDR3 has 18 residues. As DNA, the CDR3 is TGTGCCAGCAGCCCGACTACCGGGACAGGGGTCCCCCAAGAGACCCAGTACTTC. This gives the protein CASSPTTGTGVPQETQYF.

The chain is built from TRBV4-3 and TRBJ2-3; no reliable D call. Looked up from germline, CDR1 is LGHNA and CDR2 is YSLEER. CDR3 length: 14 residues. Trimming shortened V by 0 bases and J by 2 bases, and 6 bases separated the two germline ends. CDR3: CASSQDVDTDTQYF. The CDR3 nucleotides read TGCGCCAGCAGCCAAGACGTAGACACAGATACGCAGTATTTT.